The 6 T cell receptor beta chains presented below share a single source sample, sequenced in a study of molecular identifiers for immune sequencing clone quantification. TCRdb processed the PCR reads anew with MiXCR; each CDR3 protein has one entry. The table records about 640,000 distinct CDR3 sequences, approximately 20% of them present only once. Sequencing was performed on naive CD8+ T cells from blood, with Jurkat cell RNA spiked in. The subset: FACS-sorted CD8+CD4-CCR7+CD45RA+ naive T cells. These TCRs come from a human donor in good health. Some libraries in this study had Jurkat cell RNA spiked in.

Many counts were recorded for this clonotype. The V gene is TRBV7-2, the J gene TRBJ2-7, with D possibly TRBD2 on 7 matching bases. The length of the CDR3 is 15 residues. CDR1 and CDR2 (germline): SGHTA, FQGNSA. Trimming removed 1 base at V and 1 base at J, with 11 bases between. In DNA, the CDR3 is TGTGCCAGCAGCTTAGAGGGGGGACTATCCTACGAGCAGTACTTC. Residues: CASSLEGGLSYEQYF.

A word on this clonotype: This may stem from a read error, because a much larger clone lies one nucleotide away. The CDR3 DNA sequence: TGTGCCAGCAGTTTGGGACACGCGTATGGCAATCAGCCCCAGCATTTT. Amino acids: CASSLGHAYGNQPQHF. The V call is TRBV28, the J call TRBJ1-5; D possibly corresponds to TRBD1 (6 bases). Per germline, CDR1 MDHEN and CDR2 SYDVKM. V shed 3 bases and J shed 2 bases, with 14 bases lying between them. The CDR3 length is 16 residues.

To note about this clonotype: This may be a read error, as it is one base from a much larger clone. The V and J genes are TRBV5-3 and TRBJ2-6; D might be TRBD2 (5 bases). TRBV5-3 is designated an ORF whose function remains uncertain. The CDR3 totals 14 residues. Trimming removed 8 bases at V and 2 bases at J, with 11 bases between. Written as DNA, the CDR3 is TGTGCCAGCACCCGGGGTCCTGGGGCCAACGTCCTGACTTTC. This encodes CASTRGPGANVLTF.

This clonotype was detected ten times or more. This rearrangement joins TRBV7-8 to TRBJ2-1, with 11 bases lining up with TRBD1. In germline, CDR1 is SGHVS, CDR2 FQNEAQ. The V and J ends lost 4 bases and 8 bases, in that order; junction bases with no gene match: 7. This CDR3 comprises 15 residues. The CDR3 DNA follows: TGTGCCAGCAGCTCTTTCCCGGGACAGGGGGATGAGCAGTTCTTC. As protein: CASSSFPGQGDEQFF.

This clonotype was seen at least ten times. V usage is TRBV5-1 and J usage is TRBJ2-5; D is possibly TRBD1 (6 bases). Trimming removed 4 bases at V and 5 bases at J, with 18 bases between. Germline assignment: CDR1 SGHRS and CDR2 YFSETQ. This CDR3 has 15 amino acids. CDR3 DNA: TGCGCCAGCAGCGACATCGAGGGGGTCGGGGAGACCCAGTACTTC. This encodes CASSDIEGVGETQYF.

This clonotype is a singleton in its sample. Just one base apart from a much larger clone, this may be a read error. The gene calls are TRBV27 and TRBJ2-3; D tentatively fits TRBD1 or TRBD2 (5 bases each). The CDR3 runs to 13 residues. Germline lookup yields CDR1 MNHEY and CDR2 SMNVEV (reference sequence). The ends were cut back, 3 bases at V and 8 bases at J, with 12 bases in the middle. CDR3 in DNA: TGTGCCAGCAGTTTCCTGGGACCAGGTACGCAGTATTTT. The encoded protein is CASSFLGPGTQYF.